This TCR beta chain is drawn from a study of CD8 T cells in Susac syndrome. Sequencing targeted TCR beta in T cells from blood (CD8+ and CD4+). Negative isolation was applied to CD8+ and CD4+ T cells, and FACS enrichment was applied to TEMRA cells. Germline V lookup: CDR1 SGHDT, CDR2 YYEEEE. With 3 bases removed from V and 6 bases from J, the gap between germline ends came to 10 bases. This CDR3 has 13 amino acids. RNA totalling about 0.45 to 1 ug underwent reverse transcription with random hexamers. TCRdb passed the immunoSEQ multiplex PCR reads through MiXCR, listing each CDR3 protein once. The sample has 70,000 to 95,000 distinct CDR3 sequences, about 93% seen once; the top ten hold more than 0.8%. In regard to this clonotype: Its matching antigen is unknown.

General observations from the study: In total CD8+ repertoires, approximately 17 Susac-specific public clones were found, and in CD8+ TEMRA repertoires, 4 or 5 were found.

This clonotype originated in a human donor with Susac syndrome. This chain uses TRBV5-6 with TRBJ1-5; D call uncertain. Source material: CD8+ T cells from PBMCs. The CDR3 protein is CASSSGGSQPQHF. The CDR3 DNA follows: TGTGCCAGCAGCTCAGGAGGGAGTCAGCCCCAGCATTTT.